The 5 T cell receptor beta chains given below trace back to one sample, sequenced in a study of T cell repertoires in cytomegalovirus infection. These receptors have no known antigen. TCRdb re-analysed the reads in MiXCR, keeping a single row per CDR3 protein. The data show about 52,000 distinct CDR3 sequences, roughly a fifth seen once. The material sequenced was CD8+ T cells from cultured PBMCs, taken from culture after CMV antigen stimulation. The receptors stem from a human donor in good health (CMV status not recorded). Some clones in this sample may be carry-over from other donors' samples.

The rearrangement links TRBV7-8 to TRBJ1-4, with 9 bases identical to TRBD1. The CDR3 totals 17 residues. With V trimmed by 7 bases and J by 4 bases, 13 bases remained unmatched. Germline V CDR1 and CDR2: SGHVS, FQNEAQ. CDR3 in amino acids: CASTFRDRADYNEKLFF. The CDR3 DNA reads TGTGCCAGCACCTTCAGGGACAGGGCTGACTATAATGAAAAACTGTTTTTT.

V is TRBV5-6 and J is TRBJ2-3; D might be TRBD2 (5 bases). Trimming pared 1 base from V and 3 bases from J, leaving 12 bases between. CDR1 SGHDT and CDR2 YYEEEE come from the germline V gene. The CDR3 is 15 residues long. The CDR3 DNA is TGTGCCAGCAGCTTGTCGGGCAGAGGGACAGATACGCAGTATTTT. As protein: CASSLSGRGTDTQYF.

The chain joins TRBV6-2 or TRBV6-3 to TRBJ1-5, with D possibly TRBD1 on 5 matching bases. This CDR3 is 18 amino acids long. Trimming removed 6 bases at V and 0 bases at J, with 21 bases between. CDR1 is MNHEY and CDR2 is SVGEGT in the germline V gene. CDR3 in DNA: TGTGCCAGCAGACACCAGGACACCCCGTATGATAGCAATCAGCCCCAGCATTTT. It yields the protein CASRHQDTPYDSNQPQHF.

The chain couples TRBV4-1 to TRBJ1-6; tentatively, D is TRBD1 (5 bases). Deletions cut 5 bases from V and 0 bases from J, with 11 bases between. CDR3 length: 16 residues. Germline CDR1 reads MGHRA; CDR2 reads YSYEKL. Written as DNA, the CDR3 is TGCGCCAGCAGCGAGGACAAGAGCTCCTATAATTCACCCCTCCACTTT. Amino acids: CASSEDKSSYNSPLHF.

As DNA, the CDR3 is TGCGCCAGCAGCCAAGGGGACTTAGACGGATTCTATGGCTACACCTTC. Translation: CASSQGDLDGFYGYTF. This chain joins TRBV4-3 and TRBJ1-2, with a possible D match to TRBD1 (5 bases). V was clipped by 1 base and J by 4 bases, with 16 bases between them. The germline gives CDR1 LGHNA, CDR2 YSLEER. The CDR3 runs 16 residues.